This T cell receptor (beta chain) was captured by sequencing in a study of Tregs in tolerant kidney transplant recipients. The CDR3 extends over 14 amino acids. Germline-derived CDR1 and CDR2 are SGHTA and FQGTGA. Unmatched junction bases numbered 5, after V lost 6 bases and J lost 7 bases. The study's findings and limits: Changing PCR primers prevented nucleotide comparison between some patients' samples. The most relevant donor-specific Treg TCRbeta repertoire apparently came from expansion with activated donor B cells. Biological reproducibility was not directly addressed in this study.

As for this clone: Its antigen is not known.

Recipients received nonmyeloablative bone marrow transplants from related graft donors, with transient mixed chimerism. Thawed PBMCs were FACS-sorted into unstimulated CD4+CD25+CD127- regulatory T cells, CD4+CD25- non-regulatory cells, CD4 and CD8 cells. Generated by immunoSEQ multiplex PCR, the TCRdb table keeps only in-frame clones and is missing some. Of about 64,000 clones listed, 87% are singletons. The clonotype was recovered from a human patient who received a combined kidney and bone marrow transplant. Certain T cells may be donor cells from the graft. Material: CD4+ T cells from blood (PBMCs), obtained 6 months after the transplant. The chain employs TRBV7-3 and TRBJ2-1; 11 bases line up with TRBD2. The CDR3: CASSTGLAVNEQFF. In nucleotides, the CDR3 is TGTGCCAGCAGTACGGGACTAGCGGTTAATGAGCAGTTCTTC.